The 16 T cell receptor beta chains below come from one sample, sequenced in a study of CD8+ T cells in alopecia areata. Treatment indicated: oral pan-JAK inhibitor, 5-10 mg twice daily. It was cDNA, reverse transcribed from extracted RNA, that served as the sequencing template. TCRdb keeps only in-frame clones here, not all; method: immunoSEQ multiplex PCR. The top ten clones hold about 14% of a sample with around 150,000 clones, approximately 62% of them seen once. This sample comprised CD4+ T cells sorted from blood, obtained at week 24, from a patient treated with tofacitinib. Receptors originate from a human donor with alopecia areata.

The chain joins TRBV29-1 to TRBJ2-7, with 9 bases identical to TRBD1. The CDR3 covers 16 residues. The V segment lost 6 bases and the J segment 0 bases; nucleotides outside the gene matches: 12. The germline V gene encodes CDR1 SQVTM and CDR2 ANQGSEA. CDR3 residues: CSVGPGTGTYSYEQYF. Written as DNA, the CDR3 is TGCAGCGTGGGACCCGGGACAGGGACGTACTCCTACGAGCAGTACTTC.

The V and J genes are TRBV6-1 and TRBJ1-1; D unclear. The CDR3 is 11 residues long. V was pared by 7 bases and J by 10 bases, with 13 bases between. Germline V gene sequence: CDR1 MNHNS, CDR2 SASEGT. The CDR3 nucleotides are TGTGCCAGCACTGAGGCCCTTGGAGCTTTCTTT. As protein: CASTEALGAFF.

In the case of this clone: Different DNA sequences within this sample yield the same CDR3. This chain links TRBV5-1 with TRBJ2-7; 7 bases are shared with TRBD1. Germline assignment: CDR1 SGHRS and CDR2 YFSETQ. The CDR3 is 14 residues long. V was pared by 0 bases and J by 3 bases, with 3 bases of the junction left unmatched. The CDR3 nucleotides are TGCGCCAGCAGCTTGGGACAGGGTGGCTACGAGCAGTACTTC. Amino acid sequence: CASSLGQGGYEQYF.

The chain uses TRBV29-1 and TRBJ2-5; 8 bases line up with TRBD2. Germline assignment: CDR1 SQVTM and CDR2 ANQGSEA. Trimming cost V 6 bases and J 7 bases; bases outside gene matches: 10. This CDR3 contains 13 residues. The CDR3 protein is CSVGPGLGATQYF. The CDR3 coding sequence is TGCAGCGTGGGGCCGGGACTAGGAGCGACCCAGTACTTC.

This clone was detected only once. This chain joins TRBV5-1 and TRBJ2-1, with TRBD2 identical over 8 bases. CDR1 is SGHRS and CDR2 is YFSETQ in the germline V gene. V was pared by 2 bases and J by 10 bases, with 11 bases of the junction left unmatched. The CDR3 contains 15 residues. CDR3 in amino acids: CASSLESWTSPEQFF. The CDR3 DNA is TGCGCCAGCAGCTTAGAATCCTGGACTAGCCCGGAGCAGTTCTTC.

The gene calls are TRBV30 and TRBJ1-2; 7 positions agree with TRBD1. V lost 2 bases, J lost 6 bases, and 12 bases stayed unmatched. The CDR3 covers 15 residues. From germline, CDR1 is GTSNPN and CDR2 SVGIG (reference sequence). In nucleotides, the CDR3 is TGTGCCTGGAGTAAGACCAGGGGGTCGGGAAATGGCTACACCTTC. The encoded protein is CAWSKTRGSGNGYTF.

The DNA for the CDR3 is TGCGCCAGCAGCCAAGATGGAGCGGGGGCGACCGGGGAGCTGTTTTTT. Translating it yields CASSQDGAGATGELFF. The chain links TRBV4-1 to TRBJ2-2, with 8 bases matching TRBD2. Germline V CDR1 and CDR2: MGHRA, YSYEKL. CDR3 size: 16 residues. After removal of 0 bases from V and 5 bases from J, the junction contained 5 bases not matched to a gene.

This sequence joins TRBV12-5 and TRBJ1-1; D gene uncertain. Trimming removed 5 bases from V and 3 bases from J, with 13 bases in between. The CDR3 is made up of 14 amino acids. From germline, CDR1 is LGHNT and CDR2 FRNRAP. The CDR3 here is CASGHSAADTEAFF. The DNA of the CDR3 is TGTGCTAGTGGTCACTCCGCTGCGGACACTGAAGCTTTCTTT. The entire variable domain, with the rest obtained from reference TRBV12-5 and TRBJ1-1, is as follows: DARVTQTPRHKVTEMGQEVTMRCQPILGHNTVFWYRQTMMQGLELLAYFRNRAPLDDSGMPKDRFSAEMPDATLATLKIQPSEPRDSAVYFCASGHSAADTEAFFGQGTRLTVV.

The CDR3 DNA reads as TGTGCCAGCAGCACCCGGAGCCGCACTGGGGCCAACGTCCTGACTTTC. Its translation is CASSTRSRTGANVLTF. The V call is TRBV7-9, the J call TRBJ2-6, with unresolved D. The length of the CDR3 is 16 residues. Germline values: CDR1 SEHNR, CDR2 FQNEAQ (reference sequence). V was trimmed by 5 bases and J by 2 bases, leaving 13 bases between them.

Concerning this clone itself: A single base separates this from a much larger clone, so it may be a read error. The genes are TRBV21-1 and TRBJ2-1; the D segment call TRBD2 is taken from the table without a DNA check. TRBV21-1 is recorded as a pseudogene. This CDR3 is built from 16 residues. The CDR3 DNA is TGTGCCAGCAGCCCAATAGGCGGGGGGATTGACAATGAGCAGTTCTTC. This gives the protein CASSPIGGGIDNEQFF.

The J gene is TRBJ1-5, the V gene TRBV19; TRBD1 is a possible D gene (5 bases). V shed 8 bases and J shed 4 bases, with 18 bases lying between them. Germline V gene sequence: CDR1 LNHDA, CDR2 SQIVND (reference sequence). This CDR3 comprises 15 residues. CDR3 region: CASRDPAGTNQPQHF. The CDR3 DNA follows: TGTGCCAGTCGAGATCCGGCAGGGACTAATCAGCCCCAGCATTTT.

The chain employs TRBV18 and TRBJ1-5, with D possibly matching TRBD1 (6 bases). The CDR3 covers 14 residues. V gave up 1 base and J gave up 4 bases, with 8 bases separating them. Germline CDR1 KGHSH, CDR2 LQKENI. Here the CDR3 DNA reads TGTGCCAGCTCACCACGGGACAAGAATCAGCCCCAGCATTTT. This codes for CASSPRDKNQPQHF.

V gene TRBV11-2 combines with J gene TRBJ2-1; 9 bases line up with TRBD2. Germline lookup yields CDR1 SGHAT and CDR2 FQNNGV. CDR3 length: 15 residues. V shed 2 bases and J 10 bases; nucleotides not matched to a gene: 9. Here the CDR3 DNA reads TGTGCCAGCAGCTTAACCCCTAGCGGGGTAAGGGAGCAGTTCTTC. It specifies CASSLTPSGVREQFF.

The J gene is TRBJ1-2, the V gene TRBV2; D possibly corresponds to TRBD1 (5 bases). This CDR3 spans 13 amino acids. V lost 10 bases and J lost 8, with 20 bases in between. Germline lookup yields CDR1 SNHLY and CDR2 FYNNEI. CDR3 in amino acids: CANGGTAPLGYTF. In DNA, the CDR3 is TGTGCCAACGGAGGGACCGCGCCTCTCGGCTACACCTTC.

This clone was counted a few times. V gene TRBV30 combines with J gene TRBJ2-7; D perhaps matches TRBD2 (5 bases). V lost 0 bases, J lost 7 bases, and 13 bases lay in between. This CDR3 has 13 residues. Germline loops: CDR1 GTSNPN, CDR2 SVGIG (reference sequence). CDR3 residues: CAWSVSRALEQYF. As DNA, the CDR3 is TGTGCCTGGAGTGTATCGCGGGCCCTGGAGCAGTACTTC. Using reference TRBV30 and TRBJ2-7 for the parts outside the CDR3, the full variable domain is SQTIHQWPATLVQPVGSPLSLECTVEGTSNPNLYWYRQAAGRGLQLLFYSVGIGQISSEVPQNLSASRPQDRQFILSSKKLLLSDSGFYLCAWSVSRALEQYFGPGTRLTVT.

This chain connects TRBV30 to TRBJ2-5; the D is unclear. The CDR3 is 11 residues long. V dropped 1 base and J dropped 8 bases, with 8 bases sitting between them. CDR1 is GTSNPN, CDR2 SVGIG, per germline (reference sequence). The CDR3: CAWSARFTQYF. The CDR3 bases are TGTGCCTGGAGTGCCCGATTTACCCAGTACTTC.